A single sample gave rise to the 26 T cell receptor beta chains below, sequenced in a study of human T cells and chemical hapten exposure. TCRdb passed the RACE reads through MiXCR, listing each CDR3 protein once. The sample shows under 200,000 distinct CDR3 sequences, 25% to 35% of them seen only once. Stated time point: patch test 3, about 24 weeks after DPC sensitization. The sample's treatment: therapeutic diphenylcyclopropenone sensitization with weekly scalp DPC. The sequencing used whole blood, collected in connection with sensitization to the hapten diphenylcyclopropenone (DPC). The receptors stem from a woman aged 18-29 years with alopecia areata. Some clones in this sample may be carry-over from other donors' samples.

V gene TRBV5-1 combines with J gene TRBJ1-1; 11 nucleotides align to TRBD1. The CDR3 is 15 amino acids. With V trimmed by 6 bases and J by 4 bases, 8 bases remained unmatched. Germline CDR1 SGHRS, CDR2 YFSETQ. CDR3 sequence (DNA): TGCGCCAGCACCCGGGAGGGGACAGGGGGCACTGAAGCTTTCTTT. Translated, it gives CASTREGTGGTEAFF.

The chain links TRBV4-3 to TRBJ1-1; 7 positions agree with TRBD1. The V gene end was trimmed by 1 base and the J gene end by 3 bases; junction bases not matched to a gene: 8. CDR1 is LGHNA and CDR2 is YSLEER in the germline V gene. CDR3 length equals 16 residues. The CDR3 nucleotides are TGCGCCAGCAGCCAAGTAGACAGGGAGGGGTACACTGAAGCTTTCTTT. This gives the protein CASSQVDREGYTEAFF.

This clonotype came up many times. The chain employs TRBV20-1 and TRBJ2-5, with 10 bases fitting TRBD1. CDR1 and CDR2 (germline): DFQATT, SNEGSKA (reference sequence). The CDR3 consists of 15 residues. After removal of 4 bases from V and 5 bases from J, the junction contained 10 bases not matched to a gene. The CDR3 sequence: CSAMTGGANLETQYF. DNA for the CDR3: TGCAGTGCTATGACAGGGGGCGCGAATTTGGAGACCCAGTACTTC.

The chain carries TRBV20-1 and TRBJ2-7; D is possibly TRBD1 or TRBD2 (5 bases each). This CDR3 has 12 amino acids. V dropped 3 bases and J dropped 3 bases, with 9 bases sitting between them. Germline V gene data show CDR1 as DFQATT and CDR2 as SNEGSKA (reference sequence). CDR3 amino acids: CSASGDLYEQYF. DNA of the CDR3: TGCAGTGCTAGCGGGGACCTCTACGAGCAGTACTTC.

This clonotype was found a few times. The chain is built from TRBV29-1 and TRBJ1-1; no clear D gene. There are 11 residues in the CDR3. In germline, CDR1 is SQVTM, CDR2 ANQGSEA. The V end lost 8 bases, the J end lost 9 bases, and 16 bases lay between the germline ends. CDR3 nucleotide sequence: TGCAGCTCCGAGGCCGGGCCTCAAGCTTTCTTT. It translates to CSSEAGPQAFF.

This clonotype has just a few counts. The chain has TRBV11-2 and TRBJ2-1; D call uncertain. Trimming stripped 5 bases from V and 9 bases from J, with 8 bases between. Per germline, CDR1 SGHAT and CDR2 FQNNGV. This CDR3 is built from 11 residues. The CDR3 DNA reads as TGTGCCAGCAGCCCCCATGGTGAGCAGTTCTTC. Amino acid sequence: CASSPHGEQFF.

This clonotype was found a few times. The chain employs TRBV29-1 and TRBJ2-6; D remains unclear. The length of the CDR3 is 13 residues. The ends were cut back, 5 bases at V and 4 bases at J, with 9 bases in the middle. Looked up from germline, CDR1 is SQVTM and CDR2 is ANQGSEA. The CDR3 protein is CSVSAGGANVLTF. The CDR3 nucleotides are TGCAGCGTTAGCGCAGGCGGGGCCAACGTCCTGACTTTC.

This chain uses TRBV18 with TRBJ2-7; D uncertain. V gave up 0 bases and J gave up 2 bases, with 8 bases separating them. In germline, CDR1 is KGHSH, CDR2 LQKENI. CDR3 length: 14 amino acids. CDR3 loop: CASSPPARTYEQYF. Written as DNA, the CDR3 is TGTGCCAGCTCACCACCGGCCAGGACCTACGAGCAGTACTTC.

The genes are TRBV12-3 or TRBV12-4 and TRBJ2-2, with D tentatively TRBD1 (6 bases). Trimming removed 4 bases at V and 4 bases at J, with 10 bases between. CDR3 length: 14 amino acids. The CDR3, as DNA: TGTGCCAGCAGTTCACACAGGGCCACCGGGGAGCTGTTTTTT. It translates to CASSSHRATGELFF.

This clonotype was picked up one time. The chain links TRBV3-1 to TRBJ1-1; no definite D call. From germline, CDR1 is LGHDT and CDR2 YNNKEL (reference sequence). This CDR3 comprises 11 residues. The V and J ends lost 8 bases and 5 bases respectively, with 9 bases between them. The CDR3 nucleotides are TGTGCCAGCGCTAGAGGGACTGAAGCTTTCTTT. Residues: CASARGTEAFF.

This clonotype occurred a few times. The V gene is TRBV4-2, the J gene TRBJ2-1, with D perhaps TRBD2 (5 bases). V lost 3 bases, J lost 10 bases, and 13 bases lay in between. From germline, CDR1 is LGHNA and CDR2 YNFKEQ. The CDR3 has 13 amino acids. The CDR3 region has the DNA TGTGCCAGCAGCCAGCTACTAGGCATAGAGCAGTTCTTC. This sequence encodes CASSQLLGIEQFF.

This clonotype appeared a few times. This chain uses TRBV2 with TRBJ2-7; the match to TRBD2 covers 9 bases. The CDR3 is made up of 16 amino acids. CDR1 is SNHLY, CDR2 FYNNEI, per germline. The trim removed 4 bases at V and 4 bases at J, leaving 11 bases unmatched. The DNA of the CDR3 is TGTGCCAGCAGTGGATGGAGTAGCGGGAGAGAATACGAGCAGTACTTC. It codes for CASSGWSSGREYEQYF. Full variable domain (rest looked up from reference TRBV2 and TRBJ2-7): EPEVTQTPSHQVTQMGQEVILRCVPISNHLYFYWYRQILGQKVEFLVSFYNNEISEKSEIFDDQFSVERPDGSNFTLKIRSTKLEDSAMYFCASSGWSSGREYEQYFGPGTRLTVT.

The J gene is TRBJ1-5, the V gene TRBV28, with a weak D call TRBD1 (5 bases). V was shortened by 8 bases and J by 0 bases, with 11 bases between the two germline ends. In germline, CDR1 is MDHEN, CDR2 SYDVKM. The CDR3 extends over 14 amino acids. CDR3 nucleotide sequence: TGTGCCAGCGGGAGACAGAATAGCAATCAGCCCCAGCATTTT. Translation: CASGRQNSNQPQHF.

The chain combines TRBV29-1 with TRBJ2-2; 8 bases map to TRBD1. Trimming cost V 7 bases and J 4 bases; bases outside gene matches: 5. The CDR3 is made up of 13 amino acids. Germline CDR1 and CDR2: SQVTM and ANQGSEA. Here the CDR3 reads CSGTGWSTGELFF. The CDR3 DNA reads TGCAGCGGGACAGGGTGGTCCACCGGGGAGCTGTTTTTT.

The chain uses TRBV4-2 and TRBJ1-4; D is ambiguous. V shed 4 bases and J shed 0 bases, with 9 bases lying between them. Germline CDR1 and CDR2: LGHNA and YNFKEQ. The CDR3 extends over 15 amino acids. CDR3 region: CASSLREATNEKLFF. CDR3 sequence (DNA): TGTGCCAGCAGCCTCCGGGAAGCAACTAATGAAAAACTGTTTTTT.

The rearrangement joins TRBV6-2 or TRBV6-3 to TRBJ1-1; D unclear. Trimming shortened V by 7 bases and J by 1 base, and 10 bases separated the two germline ends. Germline lookup yields CDR1 MNHEY and CDR2 SVGEGT. The CDR3 consists of 13 residues. The CDR3 here is CASTRTTNTEAFF. The CDR3 DNA reads TGTGCCAGCACCCGAACTACGAACACTGAAGCTTTCTTT.

This clonotype was seen repeatedly, ten times or more. V is TRBV20-1 and J is TRBJ2-3; 11 positions match TRBD1. The germline gives CDR1 DFQATT, CDR2 SNEGSKA (reference sequence). This CDR3 is built from 16 residues. V dropped 3 bases and J dropped 5; count of bases not matched to a gene: 10. CDR3 in amino acids: CSASTGTGGIGDTQYF. The DNA for the CDR3 is TGCAGTGCTAGTACCGGGACAGGGGGTATCGGAGATACGCAGTATTTT.

The CDR3 DNA reads as TGCAGTGCTCCAGGAGGCAGTTTATTTGGCTACACCTTC. Its protein product is CSAPGGSLFGYTF. V is TRBV20-1 and J is TRBJ1-2; D is uncertain. Per the germline V gene, CDR1 is DFQATT and CDR2 is SNEGSKA (reference sequence). V lost 5 bases and J 7 bases, leaving 17 bases between the germline ends. The CDR3 has 13 residues.

This chain links TRBV29-1 with TRBJ2-3, with 7 positions matching TRBD1. Germline V CDR1 and CDR2: SQVTM, ANQGSEA. The CDR3 sequence is 15 residues long. The junction had 8 bases not matched to a gene; V was cut back by 0 bases and J by 5 bases. CDR3 in amino acids: CSVEDRGGRKDTQYF. The CDR3 region has the DNA TGCAGCGTTGAAGATCGAGGGGGCCGGAAAGATACGCAGTATTTT.

The chain employs TRBV29-1 and TRBJ2-1; maybe TRBD1 (5 bases). Germline lookup yields CDR1 SQVTM and CDR2 ANQGSEA. V dropped 7 bases and J dropped 9 bases, with 16 bases sitting between them. The CDR3 runs 12 residues. CDR3 in DNA: TGCAGCGCAGTAAGGCCGGACACTGAGCAGTTCTTC. Its translation: CSAVRPDTEQFF.

V gene TRBV7-2 combines with J gene TRBJ2-5; TRBD2 matches 13 bases. From germline, CDR1 is SGHTA and CDR2 FQGNSA. This CDR3 is built from 15 residues. V was clipped by 3 bases and J by 4 bases; unmatched bases: 2. CDR3 DNA: TGTGCCAGCAGCTTTTGGACTAGCGGGGGAGAGACCCAGTACTTC. This sequence encodes CASSFWTSGGETQYF.

This clonotype was recorded once. The gene calls are TRBV18 and TRBJ2-3; D gene unclear. The CDR3 has 14 residues. Germline assignment: CDR1 KGHSH and CDR2 LQKENI. Trimming cost V 0 bases and J 6 bases, with 10 bases left between them. CDR3 residues: CASSPPSLQDTQYF. CDR3 coding DNA: TGTGCCAGCTCACCACCGTCACTGCAGGATACGCAGTATTTT.

A few counts support this clonotype. The rearrangement joins TRBV10-3 to TRBJ1-5; tentatively, D is TRBD1 (6 bases). The CDR3 spans 16 residues. The germline V and J ends were trimmed by 0 bases and 2 bases, with 11 bases remaining between them. The germline CDR1 and CDR2 sequences are ENHRY and SYGVKD. CDR3 sequence reads: CAISESKGDGNQPQHF. In DNA form, the CDR3 reads TGTGCCATCAGTGAGTCGAAGGGGGATGGCAATCAGCCCCAGCATTTT.

Many counts were recorded for this clonotype. The chain employs TRBV3-1 and TRBJ1-6; D uncertain. The CDR3 contains 14 residues. Germline V lookup: CDR1 LGHDT, CDR2 YNNKEL (reference sequence). Trimming cost V 0 bases and J 5 bases, with 5 bases left between them. CDR3 amino acids: CASSQEGNNSPLHF. The CDR3 DNA reads TGTGCCAGCAGCCAAGAGGGGAATAATTCACCCCTCCACTTT.

This chain links TRBV11-2 with TRBJ2-1, with 13 bases aligning to TRBD2. This CDR3 has 16 amino acids. The junction had 6 bases not matched to a gene; V was cut back by 3 bases and J by 7 bases. Germline-derived CDR1 and CDR2 are SGHAT and FQNNGV. The CDR3 loop is CASSFPGLAGFNEQFF. The DNA for the CDR3 is TGTGCCAGCAGCTTTCCGGGACTAGCGGGATTTAATGAGCAGTTCTTC.

V usage is TRBV30 and J usage is TRBJ2-5; no definite D call. The germline V gene encodes CDR1 GTSNPN and CDR2 SVGIG (reference sequence). This CDR3 region has 13 residues. V dropped 2 bases and J dropped 3 bases, with 10 bases sitting between them. The CDR3 loop reads CAWSKSGKETQYF. The CDR3 DNA reads TGTGCCTGGAGTAAGTCGGGCAAAGAGACCCAGTACTTC.